This entry concerns a single TCR delta chain. This sequence may be a read error, since a much larger clone differs from it by one base. The sample contains more than one DNA sequence encoding this CDR3. These data belong to a study of gamma-delta T cells after stem cell transplantation. The CDR3 is 14 amino acids. Germline values: CDR1 GEAIGNYY, CDR2 EKD. TCRdb called clones from the RT-PCR reads again using CATT. The data contain 2,500 to 3,000 delta-chain clones, about 3.4% of them seen just once; the ten biggest clones take up around 28%. The sample taken for sequencing was gamma-delta T cells. The receptor comes from a human donor. It is not recorded whose cells these are; they may come from a transplant donor. The genes are TRDV2 and TRDJ1; D gene ambiguous. In DNA form, the CDR3 reads TGTGCCTGCGACACCGTTGATAACACCGATAAACTCATCTTT. This codes for CACDTVDNTDKLIF.